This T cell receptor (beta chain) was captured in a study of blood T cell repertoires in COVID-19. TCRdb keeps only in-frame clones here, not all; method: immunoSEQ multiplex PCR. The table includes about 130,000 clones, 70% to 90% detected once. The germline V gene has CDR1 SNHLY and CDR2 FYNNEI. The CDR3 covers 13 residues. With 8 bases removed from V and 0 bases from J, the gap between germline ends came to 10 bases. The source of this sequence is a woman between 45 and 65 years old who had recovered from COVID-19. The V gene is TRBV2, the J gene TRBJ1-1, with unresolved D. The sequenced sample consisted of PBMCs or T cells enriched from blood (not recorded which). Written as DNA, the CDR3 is TGTGCCAGCGGAACGGGAATGAACACTGAAGCTTTCTTT. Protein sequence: CASGTGMNTEAFF. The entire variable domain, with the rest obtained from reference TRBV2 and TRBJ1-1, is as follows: EPEVTQTPSHQVTQMGQEVILRCVPISNHLYFYWYRQILGQKVEFLVSFYNNEISEKSEIFDDQFSVERPDGSNFTLKIRSTKLEDSAMYFCASGTGMNTEAFFGQGTRLTVV.